This TCR beta chain derives from a study of shared clonotypes between healthy human individuals (dated by TCRdb to the early 2020s). With respect to the entire study: The cohort comprised a couple of women and three men aged 18 to 49 years. Per donor, three plates each were used for CD4 naive and CD4 memory, two for CD8 naive, and one for CD8 memory. To estimate repertoire size and how much clonotypes are shared between individuals, the study performed deep sequencing of blood TCR repertoires from roughly five healthy adults. To increase sequencing depth and limit assay-specific biases, TCR repertoire library preparation and sequencing were carried out by different laboratories using diverse techniques. Each donor's leukapheresis produced roughly between roughly 0.85 and 9.5 billion PBMCs.

V and J lose 2 bases and 0 bases, and a span of 8 bases separates them. The CDR3, from cysteine to phenylalanine, totals 14 residues. Only CDR3 DNA remains: 42 bases, in frame from the first base. The CDR1 and CDR2 encoded by the germline V gene are MDHEN and SYDVKM. The donors were healthy, HIV-negative adults who had no recently reported acute infections or vaccinations. All donors were Caucasian adults living in Nashville, Tennessee, USA. CD4+ T cells were enriched by magnetic negative selection; naive cells were then positively selected on CD45RA, and the negative fraction formed the memory subset. Blood was collected by leukapheresis, and PBMCs were isolated by Ficoll-Histopaque density gradient centrifugation and then cryopreserved in liquid nitrogen vapor phase. Purity and quantity of every magnetically sorted T cell population were checked by analytical flow cytometry. Genomic DNA was isolated from every sorted fraction and measured by UV absorbance on a Nanodrop 2000c.

Using the deep immunoSEQ assay, TCR CDR3 regions were amplified from genomic DNA by multiplex PCR. Genomic DNA extracted from each cell subset was distributed evenly over all wells of several immunoSEQ 96-well plates, and each plate served as one replicate. For sorted subsets, 200 to 250 ng genomic DNA, equal to some 28,000 T cell genomes, was loaded into each replicate PCR. Purified libraries were quantified with a Qubit 3.0 fluorometer, sized on a Bioanalyzer 2100, and re-quantified with the KAPA Library Quantification kit. Each immunoSEQ 96-well plate was sequenced on its own single-read 150-cycle Illumina NextSeq 550 flow cell. The authors processed their data as follows. Because the immunoSEQ output included only junctional sequences and no quality scores, the filtering could not be the same as the filtering used for full-length reads. To assign V/J genes and CDR3, sequences were annotated against IMGT germline references using PyIR, a Python wrapper for IgBLAST v1.9. Any read was removed if the V/J assignment was weak (E-value above 1e-6), the CDR3 was missing, or the read contained stop codons, out-of-frame junctions, or ambiguous translated residues. V3J clonotypes were defined as sequences sharing the same inferred V gene, J gene, and CDR3 amino acid sequence. Percentage overlap between repertoires was calculated by dividing the number of shared unique clonotypes by the size of the smaller repertoire. Richness of each repertoire was evaluated using RTK rarefaction, the Chao1 estimator, and Recon v2.1 estimates of unobserved clonotypes. For all TCRbeta clonotypes obtained by the gDNA method from several donors, generation probabilities were computed with OLGA. In its TCRdb copy, this immuneACCESS table keeps in-frame sequences only and misses some clones. Where compared with another copy, unresolved V genes explain less than half of these, and the others have no known cause. V, J and clone size reflect that table, while D and trimming were determined from the DNA. The sample table shows about 1.4 million clones, and more than 95% are seen once. Over 1% of the sample is held by the ten biggest clonotypes.

Only one count was recorded for this clone. Its antigen is still unknown. Base qualities are missing; no much larger clone stands one base away. The paper's findings and limits, for the study overall: Incomplete sequencing was indicated by rarefaction of sorted-subset datasets, despite the large sequencing depth. Naive subsets generally had larger estimated clonotype richness than memory subsets. Based on pairwise subsampling, the degree of clonotype sharing among donors was expected to be affected by sequencing depth. The small number of donors limited the genetic and exposure-history diversity represented. Around 5% of naive CD4, 3.5% of naive CD8, 2.3% of memory CD4, and about 0.4% of memory CD8 clonotypes were shared across a few donors. Higher generation probabilities were observed for clonotypes shared by all four sorted-subset donors than for non-shared clonotypes. Sampling was restricted to blood, and TCR repertoires in tissue are likely to differ from TCR repertoires in blood.

Sample: naive CD4+ T cells sorted from blood. Interpreted using the paper, the cell subset or site label stands for: CD45RA+ positively selected. The chain is encoded by TRBV28 joined to TRBJ2-7; TRBD2 could be the D gene, as 6 bases match. The clonotype was recovered from a man under 40 in good health. The CDR3 loop reads CASSLLAYSYEQYF. The bases are TGTGCCAGCAGTTTACTAGCGTACTCCTACGAGCAGTACTTC. Joined to the reference TRBV28 and TRBJ2-7 proteins, this CDR3 gives the full variable domain: DVKVTQSSRYLVKRTGEKVFLECVQDMDHENMFWYRQDPGLGLRLIYFSYDVKMKEKGDIPEGYSVSREKKERFSLILESASTNQTSMYLCASSLLAYSYEQYFGPGTRLTVT.